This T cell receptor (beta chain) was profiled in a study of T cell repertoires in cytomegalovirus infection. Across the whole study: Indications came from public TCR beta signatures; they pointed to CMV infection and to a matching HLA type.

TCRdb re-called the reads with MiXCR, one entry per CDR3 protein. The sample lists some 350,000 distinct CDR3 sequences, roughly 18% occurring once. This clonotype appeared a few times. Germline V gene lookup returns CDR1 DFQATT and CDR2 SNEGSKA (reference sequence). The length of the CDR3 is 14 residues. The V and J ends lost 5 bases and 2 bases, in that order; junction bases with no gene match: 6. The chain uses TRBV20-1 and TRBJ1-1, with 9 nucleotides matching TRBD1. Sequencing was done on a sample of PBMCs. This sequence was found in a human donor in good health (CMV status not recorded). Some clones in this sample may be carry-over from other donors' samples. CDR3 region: CSAAQGAQNTEAFF. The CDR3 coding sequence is TGCAGTGCTGCACAGGGGGCGCAAAACACTGAAGCTTTCTTT.